This T cell receptor beta chain appears in the sequencing data of a study of blood T cell repertoires in COVID-19. Study-wide background: Italy, Spain and the United States were the sources of the convalescent and acute COVID-19 samples.

The data were produced by immunoSEQ multiplex PCR, yet TCRdb's version contains in-frame clones alone and is incomplete. Of 80,000 to 95,000 clones listed, about 86% were seen once; the top ten hold about a fifth. Germline lookup yields CDR1 SNHLY and CDR2 FYNNEI. V lost 3 bases and J 4 bases, leaving 10 bases between the germline ends. The length of the CDR3 is 14 residues. The receptor's source is a woman aged 80 or over in a cohort sampled during active or convalescent COVID-19. Sequencing was done on a sample of peripheral blood. The J gene is TRBJ1-5, the V gene TRBV2, with D maybe TRBD1 (5 bases). In nucleotides, the CDR3 is TGTGCCAGCAGTGACAGGGTCGGGAATCAGCCCCAGCATTTT. This translates into CASSDRVGNQPQHF.